This T cell receptor beta chain was sequenced during a study of blood T cell repertoires in COVID-19. V was shortened by 0 bases and J by 4 bases, with 10 bases between the two germline ends. The CDR3 runs 15 residues. Germline assignment: CDR1 SGHKS and CDR2 YYEKEE (reference sequence). The data were produced by immunoSEQ multiplex PCR, yet TCRdb's version contains in-frame clones alone and is incomplete. Among 350,000 to 400,000 clones listed, around 87% were seen once. Recruitment covered about 25 US areas and drew participants whose ages spanned roughly 18 to 95 years. J is TRBJ2-2 and V is TRBV5-5; D is uncertain. The sequence was obtained from a woman younger than 45 with acute COVID-19. Material: PBMCs or T cells enriched from blood (not recorded which). DNA of the CDR3: TGTGCCAGCAGCTTGGGGTCGGGTTTCACCGGGGAGCTGTTTTTT. The encoded protein is CASSLGSGFTGELFF.